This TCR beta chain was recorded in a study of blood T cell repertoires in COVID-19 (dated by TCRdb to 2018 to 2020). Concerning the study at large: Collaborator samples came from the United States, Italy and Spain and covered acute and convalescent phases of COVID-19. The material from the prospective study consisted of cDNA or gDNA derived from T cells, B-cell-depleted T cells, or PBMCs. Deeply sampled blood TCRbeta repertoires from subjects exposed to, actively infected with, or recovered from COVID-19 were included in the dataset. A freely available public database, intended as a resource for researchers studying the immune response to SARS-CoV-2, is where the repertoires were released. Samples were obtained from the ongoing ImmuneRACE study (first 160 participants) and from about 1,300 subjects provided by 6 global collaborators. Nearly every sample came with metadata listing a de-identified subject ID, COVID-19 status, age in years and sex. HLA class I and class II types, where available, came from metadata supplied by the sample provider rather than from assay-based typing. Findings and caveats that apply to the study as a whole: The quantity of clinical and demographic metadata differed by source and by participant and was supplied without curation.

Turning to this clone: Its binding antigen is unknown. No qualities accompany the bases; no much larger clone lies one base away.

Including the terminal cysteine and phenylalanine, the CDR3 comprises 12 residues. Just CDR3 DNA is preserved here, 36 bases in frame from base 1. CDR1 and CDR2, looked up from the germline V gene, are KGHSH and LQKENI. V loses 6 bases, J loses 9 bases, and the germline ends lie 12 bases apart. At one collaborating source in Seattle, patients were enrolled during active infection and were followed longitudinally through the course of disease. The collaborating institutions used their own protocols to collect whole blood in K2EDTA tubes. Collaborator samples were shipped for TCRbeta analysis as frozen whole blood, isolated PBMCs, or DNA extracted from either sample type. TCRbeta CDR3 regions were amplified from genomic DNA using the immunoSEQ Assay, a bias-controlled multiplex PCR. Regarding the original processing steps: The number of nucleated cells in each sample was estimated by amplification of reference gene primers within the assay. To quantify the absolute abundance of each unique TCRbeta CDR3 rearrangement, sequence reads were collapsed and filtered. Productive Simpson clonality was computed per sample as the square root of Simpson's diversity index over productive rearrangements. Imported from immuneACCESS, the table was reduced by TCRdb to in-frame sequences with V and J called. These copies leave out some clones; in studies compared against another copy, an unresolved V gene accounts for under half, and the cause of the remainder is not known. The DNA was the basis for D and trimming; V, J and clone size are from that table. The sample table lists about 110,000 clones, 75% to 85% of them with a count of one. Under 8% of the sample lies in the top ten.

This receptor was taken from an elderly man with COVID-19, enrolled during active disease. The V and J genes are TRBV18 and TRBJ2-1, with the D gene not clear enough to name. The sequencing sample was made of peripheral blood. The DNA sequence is TGTGCCAGCTCCCCAGCGAGAGGTGAGCAGTTCTTC. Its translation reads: CASSPARGEQFF.